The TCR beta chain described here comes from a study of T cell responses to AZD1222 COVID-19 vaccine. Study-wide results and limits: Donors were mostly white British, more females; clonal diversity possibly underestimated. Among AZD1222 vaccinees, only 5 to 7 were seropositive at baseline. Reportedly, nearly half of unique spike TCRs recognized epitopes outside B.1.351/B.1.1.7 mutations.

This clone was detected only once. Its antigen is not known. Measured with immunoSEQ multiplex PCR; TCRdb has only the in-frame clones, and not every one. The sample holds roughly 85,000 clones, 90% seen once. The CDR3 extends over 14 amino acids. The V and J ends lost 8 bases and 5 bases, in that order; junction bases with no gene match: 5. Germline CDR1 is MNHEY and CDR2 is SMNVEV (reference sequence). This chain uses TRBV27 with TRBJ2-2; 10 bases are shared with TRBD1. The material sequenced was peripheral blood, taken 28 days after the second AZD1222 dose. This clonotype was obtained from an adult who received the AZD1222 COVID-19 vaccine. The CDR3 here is CASSRTGGTGELFF. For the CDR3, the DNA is TGTGCCAGCTCCAGGACAGGGGGAACCGGGGAGCTGTTTTTT.